The clone carrying this TCR beta chain has just a few counts. One end of the junction fails to match germline, which may point to a read error. The data were taken from a study of blood T cells in healthy people across ages. For the second PCR, which ran for about 6 to 11 cycles, a sample-barcoded 5' primer and a J-beta primer mix were used. TCRdb re-analysed the 5' RACE reads in MiXCR, keeping a single row per CDR3 protein. There are 1 million or so distinct CDR3 sequences in the sample; 45% occur only once, and 18% lies in the top ten. This CDR3 contains 14 residues. Per germline, CDR1 DFQATT and CDR2 SNEGSKA (reference sequence).

The sequence was obtained from a woman aged 60-70 years in good health. V and J are TRBV20-1 and TRBJ2-7; D tentatively fits TRBD1 or TRBD2 (5 bases each). What was sequenced was blood. CDR3 DNA sequence: TGCAGTGCTAGTGGGGGTCCCGGCTCCTACGGGCAGTACTTC. It specifies CSASGGPGSYGQYF.